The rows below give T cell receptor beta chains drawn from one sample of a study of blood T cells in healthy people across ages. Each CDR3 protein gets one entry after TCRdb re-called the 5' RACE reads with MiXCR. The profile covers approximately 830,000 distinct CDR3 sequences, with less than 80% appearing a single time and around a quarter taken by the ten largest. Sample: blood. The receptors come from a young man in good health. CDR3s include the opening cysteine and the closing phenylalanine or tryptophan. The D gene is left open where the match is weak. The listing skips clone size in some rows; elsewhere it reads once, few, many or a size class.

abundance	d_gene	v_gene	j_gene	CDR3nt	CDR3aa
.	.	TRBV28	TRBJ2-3	TGTGCCAGCAGTTTGGGCAGGCCCCGGGCAGATACGCAGTATTTT	CASSLGRPRADTQYF
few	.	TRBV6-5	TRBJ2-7	TGTGCCAGCAGTGATAGGACTGCCGCGGGGCACGAGCAGTACTTC	CASSDRTAAGHEQYF
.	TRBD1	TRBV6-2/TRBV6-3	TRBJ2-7	TGTGCCAGCAGTCAGTTACGGACAGGGGCATCCTACGAGCAGTACTTC	CASSQLRTGASYEQYF
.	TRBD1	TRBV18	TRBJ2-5	TGTGCCAGCTCAGCCGGGACAGGGATTCAAGAGACCCAGTACTTC	CASSAGTGIQETQYF
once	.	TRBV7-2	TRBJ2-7	TGTGCCAGCAGCTTAGATTCGGCAGGGGATATGGCCTACGAGCAGTACTTC	CASSLDSAGDMAYEQYF
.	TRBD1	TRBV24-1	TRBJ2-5	TGTGCCACCAGTGACGACAGGGGTGCGCAAGAGACCCAGTACTTC	CATSDDRGAQETQYF
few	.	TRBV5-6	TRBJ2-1	TGTGCCAGCAGCTTCACCCAGGATGAGCAGTTCTTC	CASSFTQDEQFF
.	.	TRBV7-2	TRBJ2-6	TGTGCCAGCAGCTCCCGCAGAACCGGGGCCAACGTCCTGACTTTC	CASSSRRTGANVLTF
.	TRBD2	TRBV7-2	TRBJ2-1	TGTGCCAGCAGCTCCGACTCTAGCGGGGGGATTTACAATGAGCAGTTCTTC	CASSSDSSGGIYNEQFF
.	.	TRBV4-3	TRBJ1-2	TGCGCCAGCAGCCAAGACCCCGGGGAGTTAGATGGCTACACCTTC	CASSQDPGELDGYTF
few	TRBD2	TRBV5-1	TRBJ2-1	TGCGCCAGCAGCCCCTCCGGGACTAGCGCGCTCGGTGAGCAGTTCTTC	CASSPSGTSALGEQFF
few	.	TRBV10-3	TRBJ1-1	TGTGCCATCAGGACCGGAGGGTCGTCCACTGAAGCTTTCTTT	CAIRTGGSSTEAFF
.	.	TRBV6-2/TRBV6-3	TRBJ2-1	TGTGCCAGCAGGGAGTGGGCTCTCAGGCTTGGGCAGTTCTTC	CASREWALRLGQFF
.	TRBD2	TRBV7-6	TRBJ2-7	TGTGCCAGCAGCTTAAGGGCCGGACTAGCGGGACAATCCTACGAGCAGTACTTC	CASSLRAGLAGQSYEQYF
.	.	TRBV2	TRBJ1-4	TGTGCCAGCAGTCTCGGCCAGGGAGGGACGGAAAAACTGTTTTTT	CASSLGQGGTEKLFF
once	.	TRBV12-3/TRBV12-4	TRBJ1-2	TGTGCCAGCAGTTTGGTCGAATCTAACTATGGCTACACCTTC	CASSLVESNYGYTF
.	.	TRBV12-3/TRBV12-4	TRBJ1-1	TGTGCCAGCAGGCCCGGATTTCCAGGAGCTTTCTTT	CASRPGFPGAFF
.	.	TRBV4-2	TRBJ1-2	TGTGCCAGCAGCCAAGGAGAGGTCTATGGCTACACCTTC	CASSQGEVYGYTF
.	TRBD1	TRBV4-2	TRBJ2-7	TGTGCCAGCAGCCCCAAGACAGGGAACTACGAGCAGTACTTC	CASSPKTGNYEQYF